The 19 T cell receptor beta chains below come from one sample, sequenced in a study of human T cells and chemical hapten exposure. TCRdb itself ran the RACE reads through MiXCR, one entry per CDR3 protein. Here the sample spans 370,000 or so distinct CDR3 sequences, nearly 5% being singletons. Sample time point: patch test 1, 2 weeks after DPC sensitization. The sample's treatment: therapeutic diphenylcyclopropenone sensitization with weekly scalp DPC. The specimen comprised whole blood, sampled in connection with sensitization to the hapten diphenylcyclopropenone (DPC). All receptors come from a woman aged 50 to 65 with alopecia areata. Some clones in this sample may be carry-over from other donors' samples.

This clonotype was observed many times. This chain uses TRBV10-3 with TRBJ2-1; 7 bases match TRBD2. The CDR3 covers 13 residues. Germline values: CDR1 ENHRY, CDR2 SYGVKD. After removal of 6 bases from V and 7 bases from J, the junction contained 6 bases not matched to a gene. The CDR3 loop reads CAISSGLGNEQFF. In nucleotides, the CDR3 is TGTGCCATCAGCTCCGGACTAGGGAATGAGCAGTTCTTC.

Ten or more counts support this clonotype. The V call is TRBV7-8, the J call TRBJ2-3, with 7 bases that match TRBD2. Looked up from germline, CDR1 is SGHVS and CDR2 is FQNEAQ. This CDR3 contains 17 residues. J was trimmed by 0 bases and V by 5 bases; bases with no gene match: 11. Here the CDR3 DNA reads TGTGCCAGCAGCCGCGCGCTAGCGGTCTTTAGCACAGATACGCAGTATTTT. Translated, it gives CASSRALAVFSTDTQYF.

This clonotype was detected only once. The chain links TRBV7-2 to TRBJ2-3; the D is unclear. With 8 bases removed from V and 4 bases from J, the gap between germline ends came to 13 bases. There are 13 residues in the CDR3. From germline, CDR1 is SGHTA and CDR2 FQGNSA. CDR3 bases: TGTGCCAGCGGATCCAAGAGGCCAGATACGCAGTATTTT. Residues: CASGSKRPDTQYF.

This clonotype was counted many times. The rearrangement links TRBV5-1 to TRBJ2-3; weak D call: TRBD1 (6 bases). This CDR3 contains 15 residues. With 0 bases removed from V and 2 bases from J, the gap between germline ends came to 10 bases. Germline CDR1 reads SGHRS; CDR2 reads YFSETQ. CDR3 in DNA: TGCGCCAGCAGCTTGGTGGGGGCGGACACAGATACGCAGTATTTT. Its translation: CASSLVGADTDTQYF.

This clonotype was seen many times. The V and J genes are TRBV29-1 and TRBJ2-7; TRBD1 matches 9 bases. The ends lost 6 bases at V and 2 bases at J; junction bases unmatched: 14. The CDR3 sequence is 16 residues long. CDR1 is SQVTM, CDR2 ANQGSEA, per germline. The CDR3 nucleotides are TGCAGCGTCCCTAATGTGGGGGGACAGGGCGCCTACGAGCAGTACTTC. Amino acid sequence: CSVPNVGGQGAYEQYF.

This clonotype was seen more than once but under ten times. This sequence joins TRBV3-1 and TRBJ1-1; D perhaps matches TRBD1 (6 bases). The V gene lost 2 bases and the J gene lost 1 base, with 14 bases spanning the gap. The CDR3 length is 16 residues. CDR1 and CDR2 (germline): LGHDT, YNNKEL (reference sequence). The CDR3 bases are TGTGCCAGCAGCCAAATTACCGGGACATGGAACACTGAAGCTTTCTTT. This translates into CASSQITGTWNTEAFF.

This clonotype was seen many times. The chain uses TRBV12-3 or TRBV12-4 and TRBJ1-2, with 10 nucleotides matching TRBD1. V lost 0 bases to trimming and J lost 3 bases; unmatched junction nucleotides: 1. This CDR3 contains 15 residues. CDR3 region: CASSLAGTGDYGYTF. Here the CDR3 DNA reads TGTGCCAGCAGTTTAGCAGGGACAGGGGACTATGGCTACACCTTC.

This clonotype was recorded a few times. V gene TRBV6-2 or TRBV6-3 combines with J gene TRBJ2-2; D is possibly TRBD1 or TRBD2 (5 bases each). This CDR3 has 15 amino acids. V lost 3 bases, J lost 6 bases, and 14 bases lay in between. Germline CDR1 is MNHEY and CDR2 is SVGEGT. The CDR3 protein is CASSYLVQGAGELFF. The DNA for the CDR3 is TGTGCCAGCAGTTATCTTGTCCAGGGAGCCGGGGAGCTGTTTTTT.

This clonotype was seen repeatedly, ten times or more. The chain has TRBV6-6 and TRBJ1-1; TRBD1 matches at 7 bases. The CDR3 covers 15 residues. The V gene end was trimmed by 6 bases and the J gene end by 1 base; junction bases not matched to a gene: 8. Germline V gene sequence: CDR1 MNHNY, CDR2 SVGAGI (reference sequence). CDR3 residues: CASSYVDRRNTEAFF. The CDR3 DNA follows: TGTGCCAGCAGCTACGTGGACAGGCGGAACACTGAAGCTTTCTTT.

This clonotype was recorded at least ten times. This sequence joins TRBV20-1 and TRBJ1-4; tentatively, D is TRBD1 (6 bases). The CDR3 extends over 15 amino acids. V dropped 1 base and J dropped 5 bases, with 14 bases sitting between them. The V gene's germline CDR1 is DFQATT and CDR2 SNEGSKA (reference sequence). CDR3 in amino acids: CSARVRGWMNEKLFF. In nucleotides, the CDR3 is TGCAGTGCTAGAGTCAGGGGTTGGATGAATGAAAAACTGTTTTTT.

This clonotype appeared many times. The V gene is TRBV7-2, the J gene TRBJ2-3, with D tentatively TRBD2 (6 bases). CDR3 length: 15 residues. Trimming left V 5 bases short and J 1 base short, with 13 bases between. Germline V gene data show CDR1 as SGHTA and CDR2 as FQGNSA. The CDR3 nucleotides read TGTGCCAGCAGCCAGGGACTCCGGGGCACAGATACGCAGTATTTT. It translates to CASSQGLRGTDTQYF.

The chain has TRBV29-1 and TRBJ2-7; D remains ambiguous. The germline V gene has CDR1 SQVTM and CDR2 ANQGSEA. The CDR3 spans 13 residues. The V gene lost 4 bases and the J gene lost 2 bases, with 12 bases spanning the gap. The CDR3 coding sequence is TGCAGCGTTGGCGAAGCACAAGCCTACGAGCAGTACTTC. Its protein product is CSVGEAQAYEQYF.

The chain has TRBV5-1 and TRBJ1-1; TRBD1 might be the D (5 bases). This CDR3 spans 14 amino acids. V shed 4 bases and J shed 7 bases, with 17 bases lying between them. CDR1 SGHRS and CDR2 YFSETQ come from the germline V gene. CDR3: CASSLELGAGEAFF. Here the CDR3 DNA reads TGCGCCAGCAGCCTCGAATTAGGGGCGGGTGAAGCTTTCTTT. The full variable domain, in which reference TRBV5-1 and TRBJ1-1 provide the parts outside the CDR3, is KAGVTQTPRYLIKTRGQQVTLSCSPISGHRSVSWYQQTPGQGLQFLFEYFSETQRNKGNFPGRFSGRQFSNSRSEMNVSTLELGDSALYLCASSLELGAGEAFFGQGTRLTVV.

At least ten counts were recorded for this clonotype. The chain has TRBV20-1 and TRBJ2-1; 10 positions match TRBD2. The CDR3 loop spans 16 amino acids. The V gene's germline CDR1 is DFQATT and CDR2 SNEGSKA (reference sequence). Trimming took 2 bases from V and 10 from J; bases not matched to a gene: 14. The DNA of the CDR3 is TGCAGTGCTAGAACCCCACTAGCGGGGCGCTTGGGGGAGCAGTTCTTC. This sequence encodes CSARTPLAGRLGEQFF.

This clonotype has at least ten counts. The junction does not match germline at one end; this may be a read error. In nucleotides, the CDR3 is TGTGCCAGCAGTCTAACTAGCGGGGGGCACAATGAGCAGTTCTTC. As protein: CASSLTSGGHNEQFF. The rearrangement joins TRBV5-1 to TRBJ2-1; 12 nucleotides align to TRBD2. The CDR3 runs to 15 residues. The germline V gene has CDR1 SGHRS and CDR2 YFSETQ.

This clonotype was counted between two and nine times. V is TRBV6-5 and J is TRBJ1-6; unclear D gene. The CDR3 length is 14 residues. Trimming cost V 6 bases and J 4 bases, with 10 bases left between them. Germline loops: CDR1 MNHEY, CDR2 SVGAGI. This CDR3 is CASRKSAYNSPLHF. The CDR3 nucleotides are TGTGCCAGCAGAAAATCAGCATATAATTCACCCCTCCACTTT.

This clonotype has a count of ten or more. J is TRBJ2-7 and V is TRBV28, with TRBD2 matching 12 bases. The V and J ends lost 5 bases and 5 bases, in that order; junction bases with no gene match: 7. CDR3 length: 15 residues. CDR1 is MDHEN and CDR2 is SYDVKM in the germline V gene. CDR3 sequence reads: CASSPGLAGKDEQYF. The DNA for the CDR3 is TGTGCCAGCAGTCCCGGACTAGCGGGAAAGGACGAGCAGTACTTC.

This clonotype showed up many times. This chain connects TRBV29-1 to TRBJ2-5, with D perhaps matching TRBD1 (7 bases). V lost 0 bases and J lost 5, with 28 bases in between. The germline gives CDR1 SQVTM, CDR2 ANQGSEA. The CDR3 length is 19 residues. DNA for the CDR3: TGCAGCGTTGAAGATCCTTCTACTGCGCAGGGGGGTCTGGGTGAGACCCAGTACTTC. Encoded protein: CSVEDPSTAQGGLGETQYF.

This chain connects TRBV28 to TRBJ2-1; D remains ambiguous. The V gene lost 5 bases and the J gene lost 10 bases, with 6 bases spanning the gap. The germline V gene encodes CDR1 MDHEN and CDR2 SYDVKM. The CDR3 covers 10 residues. The CDR3 DNA is TGTGCCAGCAGTGCCCTGGAGCAGTTCTTC. Its translation is CASSALEQFF.